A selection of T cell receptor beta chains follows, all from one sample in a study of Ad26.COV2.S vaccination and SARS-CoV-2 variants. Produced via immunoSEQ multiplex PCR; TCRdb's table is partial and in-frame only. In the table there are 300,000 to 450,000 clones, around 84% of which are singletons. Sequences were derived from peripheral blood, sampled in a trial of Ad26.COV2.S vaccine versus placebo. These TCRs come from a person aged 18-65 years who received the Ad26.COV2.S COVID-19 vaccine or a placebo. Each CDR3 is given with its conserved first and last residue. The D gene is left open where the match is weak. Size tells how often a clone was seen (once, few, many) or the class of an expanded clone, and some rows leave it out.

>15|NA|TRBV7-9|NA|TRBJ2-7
TGTGCCAGCAGCCGTCAAGAATCCTTGGCGGGCGAGCAGTACTTC
CASSRQESLAGEQYF
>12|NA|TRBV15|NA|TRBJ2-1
TGTGCCACCAGCAGAGACGTATATGAGCAGTTCTTC
CATSRDVYEQFF
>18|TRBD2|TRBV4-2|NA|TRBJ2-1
TGTGCCAGCAGCCACCCCGAGATGGGAAGCGGGGGGGCGAGGGAGCAGTTCTTC
CASSHPEMGSGGAREQFF
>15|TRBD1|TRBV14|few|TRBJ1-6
TGTGCCAGCAGCCAAGGACAGGGGGTAAATTCACCCCTCCACTTT
CASSQGQGVNSPLHF
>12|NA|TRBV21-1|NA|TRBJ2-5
TGTGCCAGCAGCTGTCGGCGAGAGACCCAGTACTTC
CASSCRRETQYF
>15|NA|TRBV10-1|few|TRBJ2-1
TGCGCCAGCAGTGAGTCTAGGGTGGCCTACAATGAGCAGTTCTTC
CASSESRVAYNEQFF
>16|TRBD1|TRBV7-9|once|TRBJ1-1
TGTGCCAGCAGCCAAAAACCGGGACAGGGGCGCACTGAAGCTTTCTTT
CASSQKPGQGRTEAFF
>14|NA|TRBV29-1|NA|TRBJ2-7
TGCAGCGTTATCCCGTACAGGAGCGGGTACGAGCAGTACTTC
CSVIPYRSGYEQYF
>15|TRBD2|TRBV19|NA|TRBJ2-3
TGTGCCAGTAGTGTTAGCGGGGGGGCGGGAGATACGCAGTATTTT
CASSVSGGAGDTQYF
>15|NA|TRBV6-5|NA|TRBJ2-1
TGTGCCAGCAGTTACGTGGGGGGGGCCTTGAATGAGCAGTTCTTC
CASSYVGGALNEQFF
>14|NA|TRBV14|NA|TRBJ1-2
TGTGCCAGCAGCCAAGGAGGTTTCCTACAAGGCTACACCTTC
CASSQGGFLQGYTF
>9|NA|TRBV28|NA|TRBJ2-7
TGTGCCAGCAATGCGGGTGAGGACTTC
CASNAGEDF
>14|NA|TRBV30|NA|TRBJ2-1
TGTGCCACTCAACCGGGACACCCCTACAATGAGCAGTTCTTC
CATQPGHPYNEQFF
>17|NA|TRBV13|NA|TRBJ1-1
TGTGCCAGCAGCTTCCTAATCCTGGGGTCGGGGAACACTGAAGCTTTCTTT
CASSFLILGSGNTEAFF
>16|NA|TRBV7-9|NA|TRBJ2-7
TGTGCCAGCAGCTTAGGGGGGAGCGGATCACCCTACGAGCAGTACTTC
CASSLGGSGSPYEQYF
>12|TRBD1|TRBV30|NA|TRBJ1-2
TGTGCCTGCCCACAGGGGTCGGGGGGCTACACCTTC
CACPQGSGGYTF
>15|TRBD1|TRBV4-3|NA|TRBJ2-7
TGCGCCAGCAGCCACGACAGGGGTTCTTCCTACGAGCAGTACTTC
CASSHDRGSSYEQYF
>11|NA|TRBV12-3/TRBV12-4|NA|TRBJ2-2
TGTGCCAGCGGGGTGACCGGGGAGCTGTTTTTT
CASGVTGELFF
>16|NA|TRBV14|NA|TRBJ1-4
TGTGCCAGCAGCCTTTTGACGGGACTTCCTAATGAAAAACTGTTTTTT
CASSLLTGLPNEKLFF
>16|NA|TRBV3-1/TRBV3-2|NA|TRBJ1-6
TGTGCCAGCAGCCAAAACGTGGCGGTGGGGAATTCACCCCTCCACTTT
CASSQNVAVGNSPLHF
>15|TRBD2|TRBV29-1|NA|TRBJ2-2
TGCAGCGTTGGCCTAGCGGGAGGAGTTGCCGGGGAGCTGTTTTTT
CSVGLAGGVAGELFF
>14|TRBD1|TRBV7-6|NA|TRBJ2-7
TGTGCCAGCAGCCTCCGACAGGGACCCTACGAGCAGTACTTC
CASSLRQGPYEQYF
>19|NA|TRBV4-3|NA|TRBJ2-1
TGCGCCAGCAGCCAACGCTCCGAGGTCGAGGGGGTAAAATACAATGAGCAGTTCTTC
CASSQRSEVEGVKYNEQFF
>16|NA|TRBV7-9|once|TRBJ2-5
TGTGCCAGCAGCTTCGACCGCGGCGTAACCCAAGAGACCCAGTACTTC
CASSFDRGVTQETQYF
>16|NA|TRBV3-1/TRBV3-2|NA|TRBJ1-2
TGTGCCAGCAGCCCAAAAGGCCCTATTTATTTGTATGGCTACACCTTC
CASSPKGPIYLYGYTF
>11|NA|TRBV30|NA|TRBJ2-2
TGTGCCTGGAGGGACAGCGGGGAGCTGTTTTTT
CAWRDSGELFF
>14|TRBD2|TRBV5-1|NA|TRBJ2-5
TGCGCCAGCAGCGTAGCGGGGGGGCAAGAGACCCAGTACTTC
CASSVAGGQETQYF
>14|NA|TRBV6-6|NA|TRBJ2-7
TGTGCCAGCATAGACAGACGGCGGGCCCTCGAGCAGTACTTC
CASIDRRRALEQYF
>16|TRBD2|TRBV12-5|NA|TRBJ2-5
TGTGCTAGTGGTTTGTCGGGAGGCCTTCAAGAAGAGACCCAGTACTTC
CASGLSGGLQEETQYF
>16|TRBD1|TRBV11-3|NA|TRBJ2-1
TGTGCCAGCAGTTTGAACCGGGACAGCTCCTACAATGAGCAGTTCTTC
CASSLNRDSSYNEQFF
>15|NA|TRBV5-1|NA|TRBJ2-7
TGCGCCAGCAGCTTGGAAGGGGGAGGCTCCTACGAGCAGTACTTC
CASSLEGGGSYEQYF
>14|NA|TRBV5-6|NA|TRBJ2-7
TGTGCCAGCAGCTTGGCAACCTTGGCCTACGAGCAGTACTTC
CASSLATLAYEQYF
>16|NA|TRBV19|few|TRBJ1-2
TGTGCCAGTAGTATGGTCGGAACAGCTTCTTCCTATGGCTACACCTTC
CASSMVGTASSYGYTF
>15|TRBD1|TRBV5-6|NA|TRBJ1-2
TGTGCCAGCAGCCATCCACCGGGACAGGGGTATGGCTACACCTTC
CASSHPPGQGYGYTF
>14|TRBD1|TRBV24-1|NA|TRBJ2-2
TGTGCCACCAGTCAGGGGGATCGGGCCGGGGAGCTGTTTTTT
CATSQGDRAGELFF
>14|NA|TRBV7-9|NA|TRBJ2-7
TGTGCCAGCAGCTTAGGAATTAGCGGCTACGAGCAGTACTTC
CASSLGISGYEQYF
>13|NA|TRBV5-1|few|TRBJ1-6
TGCGCCAGCCGGGACACTCATAATTCACCCCTCCACTTT
CASRDTHNSPLHF
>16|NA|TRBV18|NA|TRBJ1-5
TGTGCCAGCTCCCCAGGTGTGGGTACCAGCAATCAGCCCCAGCATTTT
CASSPGVGTSNQPQHF
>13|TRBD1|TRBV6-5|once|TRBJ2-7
TGTGCCAGCTCCGGGACAGACGCCTACGAGCAGTACTTC
CASSGTDAYEQYF
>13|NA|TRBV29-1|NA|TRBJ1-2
TGCAGCGCTAGGGGGGACAACCTGTATGGCTACACCTTC
CSARGDNLYGYTF
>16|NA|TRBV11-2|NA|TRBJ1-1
TGTGCCAGCAGCTTAGTGTCGGACCGAGCGTCCACTGAAGCTTTCTTT
CASSLVSDRASTEAFF
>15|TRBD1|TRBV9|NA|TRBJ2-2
TGTGCCAGCAGCTCAACGGACAGGGCCACCGGGGAGCTGTTTTTT
CASSSTDRATGELFF
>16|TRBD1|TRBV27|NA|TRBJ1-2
TGTGCCAGCAGTTTTTGGGGACAGGGTTTTATCTATGGCTACACCTTC
CASSFWGQGFIYGYTF
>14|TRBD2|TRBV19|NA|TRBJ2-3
TGTGCCAGTAGTACGGGACTAGGGACCGATACGCAGTATTTT
CASSTGLGTDTQYF
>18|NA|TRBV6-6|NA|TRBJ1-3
TGTGCCAGCAGCCGACGGGAGCCGGGACTCAGCTCTGGAAACACCATATATTTT
CASSRREPGLSSGNTIYF
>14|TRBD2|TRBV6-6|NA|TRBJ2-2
TGTGCCAGCATGGCGGGAGGGAACACCGGGGAGCTGTTTTTT
CASMAGGNTGELFF
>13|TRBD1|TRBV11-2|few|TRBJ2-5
TGTGCCAGCAGCTTAGACAGGGGGGAGACCCAGTACTTC
CASSLDRGETQYF
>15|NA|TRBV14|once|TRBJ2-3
TGTGCCAGCGCCCCATTCCACACGGGGGCAGATACGCAGTATTTT
CASAPFHTGADTQYF
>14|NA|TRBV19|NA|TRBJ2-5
TGTGCCAGTAGTACCCTTGGACCTTACGAGACCCAGTACTTC
CASSTLGPYETQYF
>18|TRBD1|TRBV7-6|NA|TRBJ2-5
TGTGCCAGCAGCCCAAGGGGTTACAGGGGTAGGTTAGGAGAGACCCAGTACTTC
CASSPRGYRGRLGETQYF
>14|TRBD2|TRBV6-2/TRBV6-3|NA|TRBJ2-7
TGTGCCAGCAGTTATTTTACGGGAGGGATGGAGCAGTACTTC
CASSYFTGGMEQYF
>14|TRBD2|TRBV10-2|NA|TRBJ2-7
TGCGCCAGCACCGGGACTAGCGGGGCCTACGAGCAGTACTTC
CASTGTSGAYEQYF
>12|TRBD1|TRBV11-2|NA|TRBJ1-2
TGTGCCAGCAGCCCGGACAGGGGAGGCTACACCTTC
CASSPDRGGYTF
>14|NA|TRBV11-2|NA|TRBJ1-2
TGTGCCAGCAGCTTAGGGTCCACTAACTATGGCTACACCTTC
CASSLGSTNYGYTF